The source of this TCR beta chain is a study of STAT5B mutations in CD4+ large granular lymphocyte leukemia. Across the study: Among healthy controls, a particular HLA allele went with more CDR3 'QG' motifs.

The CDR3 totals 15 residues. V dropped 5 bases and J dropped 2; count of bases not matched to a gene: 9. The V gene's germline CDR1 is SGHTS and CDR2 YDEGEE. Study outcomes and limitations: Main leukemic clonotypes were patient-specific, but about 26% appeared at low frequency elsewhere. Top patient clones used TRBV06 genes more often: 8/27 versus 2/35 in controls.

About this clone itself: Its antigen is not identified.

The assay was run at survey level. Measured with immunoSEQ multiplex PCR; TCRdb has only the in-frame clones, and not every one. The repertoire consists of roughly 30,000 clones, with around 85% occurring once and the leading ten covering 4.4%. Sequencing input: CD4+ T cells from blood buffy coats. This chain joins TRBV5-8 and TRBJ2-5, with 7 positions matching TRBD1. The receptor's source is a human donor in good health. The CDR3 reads CASRHRDSQQETQYF. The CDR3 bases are TGTGCCAGCAGACACCGGGACAGCCAGCAAGAGACCCAGTACTTC.